Listed below are T cell receptor beta chains from one sample, sequenced in a study of T cell responses to AZD1222 COVID-19 vaccine. Sequenced by immunoSEQ multiplex PCR; TCRdb stores in-frame clones only, minus some. The sample includes roughly 150,000 clones, approximately 90% of them seen just once. The sample here was peripheral blood, taken on day 0 of AZD1222 vaccination. These receptors were obtained from an adult in good health. Each CDR3 is given without its conserved first and last residue. Each record gives: CDR3 protein, V gene, J gene.

CDR3aa: ASSQNRGELF; v_gene: TRBV4-1; j_gene: TRBJ1-4
CDR3aa: ASSLASEAEAF; v_gene: TRBV28; j_gene: TRBJ1-1
CDR3aa: ASSSTAGGNTGELF; v_gene: TRBV5-1; j_gene: TRBJ2-2
CDR3aa: AWGDRGLGMNTEAF; v_gene: TRBV30; j_gene: TRBJ1-1
CDR3aa: ASSSGMGGNTEAF; v_gene: TRBV7-2; j_gene: TRBJ1-1
CDR3aa: SFQDRVGYEQY; v_gene: TRBV29-1; j_gene: TRBJ2-7
CDR3aa: ASSLTGGPLYEQY; v_gene: TRBV11-2; j_gene: TRBJ2-7
CDR3aa: ASSLSSKGAYQPQH; v_gene: TRBV27; j_gene: TRBJ1-5
CDR3aa: ASSPTGGAFRRAQY; v_gene: TRBV27; j_gene: TRBJ2-5
CDR3aa: ASSLEGAKTQY; v_gene: TRBV5-1; j_gene: TRBJ2-5
CDR3aa: ASSLGGYNSNQPQH; v_gene: TRBV28; j_gene: TRBJ1-5
CDR3aa: ASRDTGRTEAF; v_gene: TRBV6-5; j_gene: TRBJ1-1
CDR3aa: ASSWEGIEQF; v_gene: TRBV5-5; j_gene: TRBJ2-1
CDR3aa: ASSQGSDYEQY; v_gene: TRBV7-6; j_gene: TRBJ2-7
CDR3aa: ASSQRPGTSTHEQY; v_gene: TRBV18; j_gene: TRBJ2-7
CDR3aa: ASSVSKGSYGYT; v_gene: TRBV9; j_gene: TRBJ1-2
CDR3aa: ASSELANTGELF; v_gene: TRBV2; j_gene: TRBJ2-2
CDR3aa: ASSTKPGRTFYGYT; v_gene: TRBV5-1; j_gene: TRBJ1-2
CDR3aa: ASSYRSTNTEAF; v_gene: TRBV6-5; j_gene: TRBJ1-1
CDR3aa: ASSSSLDVTDTQY; v_gene: TRBV6-2/TRBV6-3; j_gene: TRBJ2-3
CDR3aa: ASTGGPGTVHEQY; v_gene: TRBV28; j_gene: TRBJ2-7
CDR3aa: ASSRQGGSANT; v_gene: TRBV2; j_gene: TRBJ1-2